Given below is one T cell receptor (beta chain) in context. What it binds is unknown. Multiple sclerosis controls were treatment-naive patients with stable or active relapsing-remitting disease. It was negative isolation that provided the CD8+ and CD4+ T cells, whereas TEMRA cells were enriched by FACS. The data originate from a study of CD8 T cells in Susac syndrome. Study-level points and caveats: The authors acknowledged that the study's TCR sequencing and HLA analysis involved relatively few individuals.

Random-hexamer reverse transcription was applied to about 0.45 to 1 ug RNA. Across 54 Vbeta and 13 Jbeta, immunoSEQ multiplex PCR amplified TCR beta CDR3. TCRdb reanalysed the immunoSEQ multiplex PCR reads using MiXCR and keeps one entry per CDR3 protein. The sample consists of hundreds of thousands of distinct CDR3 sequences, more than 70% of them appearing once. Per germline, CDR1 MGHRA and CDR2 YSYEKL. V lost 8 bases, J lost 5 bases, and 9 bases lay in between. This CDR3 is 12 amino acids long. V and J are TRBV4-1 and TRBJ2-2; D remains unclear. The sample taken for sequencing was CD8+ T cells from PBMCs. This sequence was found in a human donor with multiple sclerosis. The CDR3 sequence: CASAHGTGELFF. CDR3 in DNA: TGCGCCAGCGCTCACGGGACCGGGGAGCTGTTTTTT.